This T cell receptor beta chain was recovered during a study of OX40 agonist ivuxolimab in advanced cancers. Study information: Eligibility admitted prior anti-PD-1, anti-PD-L1 or anti-CTLA-4 therapy; 40% to 50% had some. Overall study results and limits: With doses of 0.1-3.0 mg/kg, partial responders showed among the lowest clonal expansion.

Generated by immunoSEQ multiplex PCR, the TCRdb table keeps only in-frame clones and is missing some. The profile shows about 45,000 clones, roughly nine tenths of them singletons. Peripheral blood came from all dose cohorts at three timepoints. Germline V gene lookup returns CDR1 MGHRA and CDR2 YSYEKL. CDR3 length: 15 residues. The V segment lost 4 bases and the J segment 6 bases; nucleotides outside the gene matches: 9. Notes on this clone: The antigen remains undetermined.

Sequencing used CD4+ or CD8+ T cells sorted from blood, obtained in a trial of the OX40 agonist ivuxolimab. The source is an adult with an advanced solid tumor such as melanoma, head and neck, liver or kidney cancer. This rearrangement joins TRBV4-1 to TRBJ2-1, with 7 positions matching TRBD1. DNA of the CDR3: TGCGCCAGCAGCCTAAGACAGGGTGTAAGCAATGAGCAGTTCTTC. This gives the protein CASSLRQGVSNEQFF.